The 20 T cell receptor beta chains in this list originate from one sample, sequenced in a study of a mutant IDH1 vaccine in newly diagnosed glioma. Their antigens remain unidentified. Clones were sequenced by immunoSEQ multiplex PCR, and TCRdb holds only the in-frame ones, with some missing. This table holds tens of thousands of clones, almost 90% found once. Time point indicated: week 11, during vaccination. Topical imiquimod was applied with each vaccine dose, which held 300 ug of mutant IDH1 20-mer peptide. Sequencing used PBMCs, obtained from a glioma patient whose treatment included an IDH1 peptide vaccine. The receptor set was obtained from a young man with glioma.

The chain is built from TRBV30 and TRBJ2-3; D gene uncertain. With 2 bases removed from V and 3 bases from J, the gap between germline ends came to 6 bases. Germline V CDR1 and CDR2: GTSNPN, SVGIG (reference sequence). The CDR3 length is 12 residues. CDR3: CAWSPPTDTQYF. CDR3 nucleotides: TGTGCCTGGAGTCCCCCAACAGATACGCAGTATTTT.

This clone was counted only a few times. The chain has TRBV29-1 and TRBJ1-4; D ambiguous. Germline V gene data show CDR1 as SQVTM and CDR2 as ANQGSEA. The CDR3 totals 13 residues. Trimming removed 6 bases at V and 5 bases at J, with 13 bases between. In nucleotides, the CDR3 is TGCAGCGTAACGGGAACCTCGAATGAAAAACTGTTTTTT. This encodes CSVTGTSNEKLFF. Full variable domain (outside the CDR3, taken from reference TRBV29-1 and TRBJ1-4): SAVISQKPSRDICQRGTSLTIQCQVDSQVTMMFWYRQQPGQSLTLIATANQGSEATYESGFVIDKFPISRPNLTFSTLTVSNMSPEDSSIYLCSVTGTSNEKLFFGSGTQLSVL.

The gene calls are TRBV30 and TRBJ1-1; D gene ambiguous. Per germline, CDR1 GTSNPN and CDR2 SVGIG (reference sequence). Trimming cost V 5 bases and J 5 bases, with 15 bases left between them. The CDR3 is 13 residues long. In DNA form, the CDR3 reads TGTGCCTGGGAAGGCCGGGTAGGAACTGAAGCTTTCTTT. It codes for CAWEGRVGTEAFF.

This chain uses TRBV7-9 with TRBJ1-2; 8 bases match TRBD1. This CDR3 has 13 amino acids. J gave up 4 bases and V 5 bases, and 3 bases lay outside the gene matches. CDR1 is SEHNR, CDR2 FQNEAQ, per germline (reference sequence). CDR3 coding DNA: TGTGCCAGCAGCAGGACAGGGTCCTATGGCTACACCTTC. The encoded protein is CASSRTGSYGYTF.

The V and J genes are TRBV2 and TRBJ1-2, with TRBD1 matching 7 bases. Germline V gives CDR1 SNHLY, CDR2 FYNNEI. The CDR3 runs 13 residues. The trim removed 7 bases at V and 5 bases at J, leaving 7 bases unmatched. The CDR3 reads CASMLAGGYGYTF. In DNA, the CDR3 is TGTGCCAGCATGCTGGCAGGGGGATATGGCTACACCTTC.

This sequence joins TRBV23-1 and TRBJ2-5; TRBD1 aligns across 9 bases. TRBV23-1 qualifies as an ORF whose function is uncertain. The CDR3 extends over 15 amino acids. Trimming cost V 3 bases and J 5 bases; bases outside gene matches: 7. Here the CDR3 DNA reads TGCGCCAGCAGTCACAGGGACAGGGAGGGGGAGACCCAGTACTTC. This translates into CASSHRDREGETQYF.

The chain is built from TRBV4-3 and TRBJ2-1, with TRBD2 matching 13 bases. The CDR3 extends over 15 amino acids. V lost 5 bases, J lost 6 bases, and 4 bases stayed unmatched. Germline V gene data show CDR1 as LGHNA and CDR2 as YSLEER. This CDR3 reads CASSVLAGGSNEQFF. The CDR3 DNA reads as TGCGCCAGCAGCGTACTAGCGGGAGGGAGCAATGAGCAGTTCTTC.

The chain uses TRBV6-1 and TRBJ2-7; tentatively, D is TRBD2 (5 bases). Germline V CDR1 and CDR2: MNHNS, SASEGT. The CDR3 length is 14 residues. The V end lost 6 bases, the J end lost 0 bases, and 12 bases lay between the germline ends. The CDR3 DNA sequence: TGTGCCAGCAGGACCGGCGGGCACTCCTACGAGCAGTACTTC. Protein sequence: CASRTGGHSYEQYF.

CDR3 nucleotide sequence: TGTGCCACCAGCTCCTTCCGTGGAGAGCAGCCCCAGCATTTT. Its translation: CATSSFRGEQPQHF. This chain connects TRBV15 to TRBJ1-5; D is uncertain. The V end lost 5 bases, the J end lost 7 bases, and 15 bases lay between the germline ends. CDR3 length: 14 amino acids. Per the germline V gene, CDR1 is LNHNV and CDR2 is YYDKDF (reference sequence).

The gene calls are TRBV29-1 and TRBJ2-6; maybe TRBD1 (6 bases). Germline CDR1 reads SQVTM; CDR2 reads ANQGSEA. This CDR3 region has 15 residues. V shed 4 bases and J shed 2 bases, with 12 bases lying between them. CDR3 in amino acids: CSVGGGLTGANVLTF. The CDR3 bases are TGCAGCGTTGGTGGGGGCCTAACTGGGGCCAACGTCCTGACTTTC.

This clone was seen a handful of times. In nucleotides, the CDR3 is TGTGCCCGAAGGGCAGGGCCCCCCCCCGCCTACGAGCAGTACTTC. This sequence encodes CARRAGPPPAYEQYF. J is TRBJ2-7 and V is TRBV27; D perhaps matches TRBD1 (5 bases). Germline CDR1 is MNHEY and CDR2 is SMNVEV (reference sequence). With 11 bases removed from V and 2 bases from J, the gap between germline ends came to 22 bases. The CDR3 totals 15 residues.

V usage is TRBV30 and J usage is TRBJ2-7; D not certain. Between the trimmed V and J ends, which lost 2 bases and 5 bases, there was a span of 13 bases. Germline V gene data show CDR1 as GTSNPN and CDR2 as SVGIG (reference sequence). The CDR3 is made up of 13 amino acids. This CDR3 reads CAWSTRYSHEQYF. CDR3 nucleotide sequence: TGTGCCTGGAGTACGAGGTACTCTCACGAGCAGTACTTC. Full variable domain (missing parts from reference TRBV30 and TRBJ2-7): SQTIHQWPATLVQPVGSPLSLECTVEGTSNPNLYWYRQAAGRGLQLLFYSVGIGQISSEVPQNLSASRPQDRQFILSSKKLLLSDSGFYLCAWSTRYSHEQYFGPGTRLTVT.

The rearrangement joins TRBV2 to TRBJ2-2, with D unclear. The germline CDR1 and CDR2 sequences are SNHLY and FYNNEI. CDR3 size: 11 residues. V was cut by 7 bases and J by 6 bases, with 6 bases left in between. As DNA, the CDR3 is TGTGCCAGCACTCGGTCCGGGGAGCTGTTTTTT. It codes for CASTRSGELFF.

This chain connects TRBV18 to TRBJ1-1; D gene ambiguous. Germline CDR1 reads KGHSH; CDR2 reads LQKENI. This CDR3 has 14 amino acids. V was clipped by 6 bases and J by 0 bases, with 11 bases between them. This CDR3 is CASSLTALNTEAFF. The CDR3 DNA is TGTGCCAGCTCCCTTACAGCCTTGAACACTGAAGCTTTCTTT.

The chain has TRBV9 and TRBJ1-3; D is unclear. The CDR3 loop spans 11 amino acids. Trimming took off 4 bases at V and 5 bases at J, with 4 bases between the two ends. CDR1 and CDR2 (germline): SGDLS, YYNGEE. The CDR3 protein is CASSTRNTIYF. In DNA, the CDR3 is TGTGCCAGCAGCACCAGAAACACCATATATTTT. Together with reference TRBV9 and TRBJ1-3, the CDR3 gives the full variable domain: DSGVTQTPKHLITATGQRVTLRCSPRSGDLSVYWYQQSLDQGLQFLIQYYNGEERAKGNILERFSAQQFPDLHSELNLSSLELGDSALYFCASSTRNTIYFGEGSWLTVV.

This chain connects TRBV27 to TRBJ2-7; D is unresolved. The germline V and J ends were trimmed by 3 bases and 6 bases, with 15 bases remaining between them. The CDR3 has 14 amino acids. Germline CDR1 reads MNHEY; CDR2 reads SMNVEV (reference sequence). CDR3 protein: CASSFAGGGREQYF. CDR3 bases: TGTGCCAGCAGTTTCGCTGGTGGTGGTCGCGAGCAGTACTTC.

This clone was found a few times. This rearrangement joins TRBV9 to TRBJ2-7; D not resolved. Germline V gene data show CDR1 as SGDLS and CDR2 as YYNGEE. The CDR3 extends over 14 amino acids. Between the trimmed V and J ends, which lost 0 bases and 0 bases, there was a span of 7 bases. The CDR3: CASSVEVNSYEQYF. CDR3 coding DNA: TGTGCCAGCAGCGTAGAGGTAAACTCCTACGAGCAGTACTTC.

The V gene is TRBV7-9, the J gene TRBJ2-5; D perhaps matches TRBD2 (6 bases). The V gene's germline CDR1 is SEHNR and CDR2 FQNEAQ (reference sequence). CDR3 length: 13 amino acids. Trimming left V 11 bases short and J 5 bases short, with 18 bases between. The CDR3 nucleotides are TGTGCCGTCTCTAAAGGGCTAGCGGAGACCCAGTACTTC. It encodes CAVSKGLAETQYF.

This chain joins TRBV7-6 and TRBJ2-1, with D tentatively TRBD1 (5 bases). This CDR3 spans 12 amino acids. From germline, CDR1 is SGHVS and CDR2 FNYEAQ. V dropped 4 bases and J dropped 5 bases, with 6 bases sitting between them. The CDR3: CASSSRDNEQFF. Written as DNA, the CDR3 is TGTGCCAGCAGCTCCAGGGACAATGAGCAGTTCTTC.

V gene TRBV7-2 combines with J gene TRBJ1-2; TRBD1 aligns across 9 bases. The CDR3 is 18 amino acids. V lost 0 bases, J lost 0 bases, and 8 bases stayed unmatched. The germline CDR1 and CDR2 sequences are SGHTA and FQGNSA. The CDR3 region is CASSLAHTGTGTNYGYTF. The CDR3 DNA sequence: TGTGCCAGCAGCTTAGCCCATACCGGGACAGGGACTAACTATGGCTACACCTTC.